This entry describes one T cell receptor beta chain. The antigen remains undetermined. There are 16 residues in the CDR3. Deletions cut 2 bases from V and 4 bases from J, with 17 bases between. In germline, CDR1 is MNHNS, CDR2 SASEGT. This entry belongs to a study of regulatory dendritic cells for organ transplantation. General study points: Regulatory dendritic cells appeared to expand memory CD8+ clones less than mature ones.

Measured with immunoSEQ multiplex PCR; TCRdb has only the in-frame clones, and not every one. The sample has almost 30,000 clones; roughly 85% are singletons. This clonotype was sampled from a human donor in good health. The chain links TRBV6-1 to TRBJ1-1; the D gene is possibly TRBD1 (5 bases). The sequenced material came from memory CD4+ T cells from blood. The subset denotes: CD45RO+ memory T cells. The CDR3, as DNA: TGTGCCAGCAGTGAAATCGTTGGGGCCGGTGTCACTGAAGCTTTCTTT. Amino acids: CASSEIVGAGVTEAFF.